The 30 T cell receptor beta chains reported below all come from one sample, sequenced in a study of T cell responses to AZD1222 COVID-19 vaccine. The data were produced by immunoSEQ multiplex PCR, yet TCRdb's version contains in-frame clones alone and is incomplete. The sample includes about 120,000 clones, approximately 90% of them seen just once. Here the sequenced sample was peripheral blood, taken 28 days after the second AZD1222 dose. All receptors come from an adult who received the AZD1222 COVID-19 vaccine.

This clone was seen a handful of times. The V call is TRBV13, the J call TRBJ1-1, with D perhaps matching TRBD1 (5 bases). V shed 4 bases and J shed 0 bases, with 15 bases lying between them. The V gene's germline CDR1 is PRHDT and CDR2 FYEKMQ (reference sequence). This CDR3 is built from 16 residues. CDR3 sequence: CASSYRQGRMNTEAFF. DNA for the CDR3: TGTGCCAGCAGCTACCGTCAGGGCCGGATGAACACTGAAGCTTTCTTT.

The V gene is TRBV18, the J gene TRBJ1-2; 7 positions agree with TRBD1. Germline V gene lookup returns CDR1 KGHSH and CDR2 LQKENI. V shed 2 bases, J shed 4 bases, and the junction held 7 bases outside the gene matches. The CDR3 contains 15 residues. The chain's CDR3 is CASSPGPGQSYGYTF. The DNA for the CDR3 is TGTGCCAGCTCACCAGGGCCGGGACAGAGCTATGGCTACACCTTC.

This chain joins TRBV5-6 and TRBJ1-2; no clear D. Germline V gene sequence: CDR1 SGHDT, CDR2 YYEEEE. The CDR3 is 13 residues long. V was pared by 4 bases and J by 5 bases, with 12 bases between. The CDR3 loop reads CASSLWTGYGYTF. CDR3 bases: TGTGCCAGCAGCCTCTGGACTGGTTATGGCTACACCTTC.

This clone was detected only once. The V and J genes are TRBV11-3 and TRBJ2-7, with D possibly being TRBD2 (6 bases). The CDR3 is made up of 14 amino acids. Germline V lookup: CDR1 SGHNT, CDR2 YENEEA. V was clipped by 1 base and J by 2 bases, with 9 bases between them. The CDR3: CASSLGAGPYEQYF. CDR3 DNA sequence: TGTGCCAGCAGCTTAGGGGCGGGACCCTACGAGCAGTACTTC.

The chain links TRBV5-4 to TRBJ2-5; D is ambiguous. Trimming stripped 2 bases from V and 5 bases from J, with 16 bases between. The germline gives CDR1 SGHNT, CDR2 YYREEE (reference sequence). The CDR3 runs 15 residues. This chain's CDR3 is CASSLPRGPVETQYF. The CDR3 DNA is TGTGCCAGCAGCTTACCCCGAGGCCCCGTGGAGACCCAGTACTTC.

The CDR3 DNA reads TGCGCCAGCAGCAGGGGACAGAACTATGGCTACACCTTC. Its translation: CASSRGQNYGYTF. The V and J genes are TRBV5-1 and TRBJ1-2; 7 bases are shared with TRBD1. The ends lost 4 bases at V and 2 bases at J; junction bases unmatched: 2. The CDR3 runs to 13 residues. Germline-derived CDR1 and CDR2 are SGHRS and YFSETQ.

The V gene is TRBV12-5, the J gene TRBJ2-1, with D perhaps matching TRBD2 (6 bases). CDR1 is LGHNT, CDR2 FRNRAP, per germline. The CDR3 has 17 residues. Trimming removed 0 bases from V and 3 bases from J, with 15 bases in between. In DNA form, the CDR3 reads TGTGCTAGTGGTTTGGTACTGTTGAGGGGAGGCTACAATGAGCAGTTCTTC. Encoded protein: CASGLVLLRGGYNEQFF.

The V gene is TRBV5-1, the J gene TRBJ2-3; maybe TRBD2 (6 bases). Germline V CDR1 and CDR2: SGHRS, YFSETQ. Trimming pared 2 bases from V and 3 bases from J, leaving 13 bases between. CDR3 size: 15 residues. CDR3 coding DNA: TGCGCCAGCAGCTTTTACGGGAGTAAAACAGATACGCAGTATTTT. Encoded protein: CASSFYGSKTDTQYF.

This chain connects TRBV7-3 to TRBJ2-7; D is ambiguous. This CDR3 spans 13 amino acids. CDR1 and CDR2 from the germline V gene are SGHTA and FQGTGA. V was pared by 5 bases and J by 6 bases, with 14 bases between. In nucleotides, the CDR3 is TGTGCCAGCAGCGTCGACCGCGCCCGCGAGCAGTACTTC. This translates into CASSVDRAREQYF.

The chain carries TRBV2 and TRBJ1-2; D unresolved. V lost 4 bases and J lost 7, with 10 bases in between. Germline V gene data show CDR1 as SNHLY and CDR2 as FYNNEI. The CDR3 is made up of 12 amino acids. The chain's CDR3 is CASSAQVVGYTF. CDR3 DNA: TGTGCCAGCAGTGCCCAGGTAGTTGGCTACACCTTC.

The gene calls are TRBV19 and TRBJ1-2; TRBD1 agrees at 7 bases. Germline trimming cut 6 bases from V and 8 bases from J; bases unmatched to any gene: 9. The CDR3 covers 13 residues. Germline V gene sequence: CDR1 LNHDA, CDR2 SQIVND (reference sequence). Here the CDR3 reads CASSPDRLGGYTF. DNA for the CDR3: TGTGCCAGTAGCCCGGACAGGTTGGGCGGCTACACCTTC.

V usage is TRBV10-3 and J usage is TRBJ1-1; D remains ambiguous. The V end lost 2 bases, the J end lost 1 base, and 11 bases lay between the germline ends. This CDR3 comprises 15 residues. Germline V CDR1 and CDR2: ENHRY, SYGVKD. This CDR3 is CAISENAGKNTEAFF. The CDR3 nucleotides are TGTGCCATCAGTGAGAACGCGGGAAAGAACACTGAAGCTTTCTTT.

V and J are TRBV30 and TRBJ1-4, with D possibly being TRBD1 (6 bases). V was pared by 3 bases and J by 7 bases, with 15 bases between. This CDR3 is 14 amino acids long. Germline CDR1 is GTSNPN and CDR2 is SVGIG (reference sequence). The CDR3 DNA reads as TGTGCCTGGAGCGCCCGGGGGGCGGGTGAAAAACTGTTTTTT. This translates into CAWSARGAGEKLFF.

This clone was counted a single time. J is TRBJ1-2 and V is TRBV5-1, with a weak D call TRBD1 (5 bases). The V gene lost 0 bases and the J gene lost 5 bases, with 5 bases spanning the gap. The CDR3 is 12 residues long. Germline V gene lookup returns CDR1 SGHRS and CDR2 YFSETQ. CDR3 in DNA: TGCGCCAGCAGCTTGGGACAGTATGGCTACACCTTC. Translated: CASSLGQYGYTF.

The chain uses TRBV27 and TRBJ2-6, with D unresolved. The germline V and J ends were trimmed by 5 bases and 0 bases, with 5 bases remaining between them. The CDR3 contains 14 residues. The germline V gene encodes CDR1 MNHEY and CDR2 SMNVEV (reference sequence). For the CDR3, the DNA is TGTGCCAGCAGTCCCCTCTCTGGGGCCAACGTCCTGACTTTC. Translating it yields CASSPLSGANVLTF.

The sample holds one count of this clone. The rearrangement joins TRBV10-3 to TRBJ2-2; 7 bases line up with TRBD1. The CDR3 is 13 residues long. Per the germline V gene, CDR1 is ENHRY and CDR2 is SYGVKD. V gave up 11 bases and J gave up 0 bases; unmatched junction bases: 3. As DNA, the CDR3 is TGTGCCTCGGGACAGTCGAACACCGGGGAGCTGTTTTTT. It translates to CASGQSNTGELFF.

The chain uses TRBV14 and TRBJ2-1; 8 nucleotides align to TRBD1. The J segment lost 3 bases and the V segment lost 2 bases, leaving 9 bases of the junction unmatched. This CDR3 has 17 amino acids. Germline CDR1 reads SGHDN; CDR2 reads FVKESK. As DNA, the CDR3 is TGTGCCAGCAGCCAAAGCCCTTGGACAGGGTACTACAATGAGCAGTTCTTC. Translated: CASSQSPWTGYYNEQFF.

V usage is TRBV18 and J usage is TRBJ2-7, with a possible D match to TRBD1 (6 bases). Germline lookup yields CDR1 KGHSH and CDR2 LQKENI. The V end lost 1 base, the J end lost 6 bases, and 19 bases lay between the germline ends. The CDR3 covers 16 residues. The CDR3 bases are TGTGCCAGCTCACCACACTCGCCGGACAGTTCTCCCGAGCAGTACTTC. Translation: CASSPHSPDSSPEQYF.

V gene TRBV28 combines with J gene TRBJ1-6; tentative D call: TRBD1 (5 bases). V was cut by 3 bases and J by 6 bases, with 18 bases left in between. The CDR3 is 17 residues long. Germline V gives CDR1 MDHEN, CDR2 SYDVKM. The CDR3 here is CASSLPWGGAGNSPLHF. CDR3 coding DNA: TGTGCCAGCAGTTTGCCCTGGGGGGGAGCGGGTAATTCACCCCTCCACTTT.

The chain carries TRBV7-9 and TRBJ1-6, with 11 bases aligning to TRBD1. Germline V gene sequence: CDR1 SEHNR, CDR2 FQNEAQ (reference sequence). V trimming: 5 bases; J trimming: 9 bases; junction bases outside the gene matches: 6. The CDR3 sequence is 15 residues long. The CDR3 DNA reads as TGTGCCAGCAGCGAACCGGGACAGGGGGGTTCACCCCTCCACTTT. Translating it yields CASSEPGQGGSPLHF. The full variable domain, with the rest looked up from reference TRBV7-9 and TRBJ1-6, is DTGVSQNPRHKITKRGQNVTFRCDPISEHNRLYWYRQTLGQGPEFLTYFQNEAQLEKSRLLSDRFSAERPKGSFSTLEIQRTEQGDSAMYLCASSEPGQGGSPLHFGNGTRLTVT.

The chain has TRBV5-1 and TRBJ2-1; 12 bases agree with TRBD2. Germline trimming cut 2 bases from V and 0 bases from J; bases unmatched to any gene: 6. Germline values: CDR1 SGHRS, CDR2 YFSETQ. The CDR3 loop spans 18 amino acids. The CDR3 nucleotides are TGCGCCAGCAGCTTAGGACTAGCGGGATTGCACTCCTACAATGAGCAGTTCTTC. Translated, it gives CASSLGLAGLHSYNEQFF.

Notes on this clone: Other DNA sequences within the sample encode an identical CDR3. This chain links TRBV12-3 or TRBV12-4 with TRBJ1-1; tentative D call: TRBD1 (6 bases). This CDR3 has 13 amino acids. V was clipped by 5 bases and J by 1 base, with 8 bases between them. CDR3 nucleotide sequence: TGTGCCAGCAGTACCAGGGGGAACACTGAAGCTTTCTTT. This encodes CASSTRGNTEAFF.

This clone was recorded once. CDR3 sequence: CASGLGITDGTF. The CDR3 DNA reads TGTGCCAGCGGTCTAGGGATAACTGACGGCACCTTC. The chain uses TRBV6-5 and TRBJ1-2; no firm D call. The CDR3 extends over 12 amino acids. Trimming cost V 8 bases and J 13 bases, with 20 bases left between them. Germline V lookup: CDR1 MNHEY, CDR2 SVGAGI.

J is TRBJ1-5 and V is TRBV6-1; 7 nucleotides agree with TRBD1. The CDR3 loop spans 14 amino acids. Trimming cost V 3 bases and J 4 bases; bases outside gene matches: 3. Germline V gene sequence: CDR1 MNHNS, CDR2 SASEGT. In DNA form, the CDR3 reads TGTGCCAGCAGTGATGGGGGACAGAATCAGCCCCAGCATTTT. It encodes CASSDGGQNQPQHF.

The V gene is TRBV27, the J gene TRBJ1-5; 8 positions match TRBD1. V trimming: 6 bases; J trimming: 4 bases; junction bases outside the gene matches: 8. Per germline, CDR1 MNHEY and CDR2 SMNVEV (reference sequence). This CDR3 is 15 amino acids long. For the CDR3, the DNA is TGTGCCAGCAGCCCTTGGGACAGGAGTAATCAGCCCCAGCATTTT. It encodes CASSPWDRSNQPQHF.

The genes are TRBV20-1 and TRBJ2-7, with D maybe TRBD2 (5 bases). This CDR3 is built from 13 residues. Germline V gene data show CDR1 as DFQATT and CDR2 as SNEGSKA (reference sequence). With 3 bases removed from V and 1 base from J, the gap between germline ends came to 10 bases. The CDR3 region is CSASAGKSYEQYF. The CDR3 DNA follows: TGCAGTGCTAGTGCGGGCAAATCCTACGAGCAGTACTTC.

V gene TRBV4-2 combines with J gene TRBJ1-1, with D maybe TRBD1 (5 bases). V gave up 0 bases and J gave up 5 bases, with 13 bases separating them. From germline, CDR1 is LGHNA and CDR2 YNFKEQ. This CDR3 is 15 amino acids long. CDR3: CASSQDHRQGTEAFF. Here the CDR3 DNA reads TGTGCCAGCAGCCAAGATCACAGGCAGGGAACTGAAGCTTTCTTT.

This sequence joins TRBV28 and TRBJ1-1; D not resolved. Germline values: CDR1 MDHEN, CDR2 SYDVKM. Trimming shortened V by 3 bases and J by 0 bases, and 14 bases separated the two germline ends. CDR3 size: 16 residues. CDR3 residues: CASSLIGNGVNTEAFF. CDR3 in DNA: TGTGCCAGCAGTTTGATTGGGAACGGAGTGAACACTGAAGCTTTCTTT. The whole variable domain, filled in from reference TRBV28 and TRBJ1-1, reads DVKVTQSSRYLVKRTGEKVFLECVQDMDHENMFWYRQDPGLGLRLIYFSYDVKMKEKGDIPEGYSVSREKKERFSLILESASTNQTSMYLCASSLIGNGVNTEAFFGQGTRLTVV.

J is TRBJ2-3 and V is TRBV24-1; D gene unclear. Trimming stripped 9 bases from V and 5 bases from J, with 20 bases between. CDR3 length: 15 residues. Germline V CDR1 and CDR2: KGHDR, SFDVKD. CDR3 region: CATSTSLSSIDTQYF. The CDR3 nucleotides read TGTGCCACCTCTACATCCCTTAGCTCCATAGATACGCAGTATTTT.

The chain couples TRBV5-4 to TRBJ2-2; TRBD1 matches 8 bases. CDR3 size: 16 residues. The germline CDR1 and CDR2 sequences are SGHNT and YYREEE (reference sequence). V dropped 7 bases and J dropped 4; count of bases not matched to a gene: 12. Here the CDR3 reads CASRSPGTGLTGELFF. CDR3 DNA sequence: TGTGCCAGCCGATCACCCGGGACAGGTCTCACCGGGGAGCTGTTTTTT.